The TCR beta chain described here comes from a study of blood T cell repertoires in COVID-19. Across the whole study: The United States, Italy and Spain provided the acute and convalescent COVID-19 samples. PBMCs, B-cell-depleted T cells, or T cells were the source of the cDNA or gDNA that made up the material.

Original methodology: Researchers report that nucleated cell counts were estimated from reference gene primer amplification. Clones were sequenced by immunoSEQ multiplex PCR, and TCRdb holds only the in-frame ones, with some missing. Clone size and V and J calls were adopted from that table, with D and trimming inferred from the DNA. The table records hundreds of thousands of clones, about 88% of them present only once. The clonotype was recovered from a man aged 70-80 years with acute or convalescent COVID-19. Sequences were obtained from peripheral blood.

This CDR3 is CASSLTGVRETQYF. CDR3 sequence (DNA): TGTGCCAGCAGCCTGACAGGGGTTAGGGAGACCCAGTACTTC. The chain links TRBV7-8 to TRBJ2-5, with TRBD1 matching over 8 bases. Germline V lookup: CDR1 SGHVS, CDR2 FQNEAQ. J was trimmed by 5 bases and V by 5 bases; bases with no gene match: 7. The CDR3 contains 14 residues.